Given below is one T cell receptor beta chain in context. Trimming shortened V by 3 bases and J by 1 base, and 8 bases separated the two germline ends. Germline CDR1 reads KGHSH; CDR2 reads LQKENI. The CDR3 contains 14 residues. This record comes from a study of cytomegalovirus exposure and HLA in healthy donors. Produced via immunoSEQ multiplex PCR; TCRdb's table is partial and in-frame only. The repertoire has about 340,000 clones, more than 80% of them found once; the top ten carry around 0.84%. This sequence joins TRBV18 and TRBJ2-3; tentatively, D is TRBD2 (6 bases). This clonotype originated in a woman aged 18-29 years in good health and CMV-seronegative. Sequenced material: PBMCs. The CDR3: CASSPSSGTDTQYF. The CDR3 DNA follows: TGTGCCAGCTCACCTTCTAGCGGCACAGATACGCAGTATTTT.